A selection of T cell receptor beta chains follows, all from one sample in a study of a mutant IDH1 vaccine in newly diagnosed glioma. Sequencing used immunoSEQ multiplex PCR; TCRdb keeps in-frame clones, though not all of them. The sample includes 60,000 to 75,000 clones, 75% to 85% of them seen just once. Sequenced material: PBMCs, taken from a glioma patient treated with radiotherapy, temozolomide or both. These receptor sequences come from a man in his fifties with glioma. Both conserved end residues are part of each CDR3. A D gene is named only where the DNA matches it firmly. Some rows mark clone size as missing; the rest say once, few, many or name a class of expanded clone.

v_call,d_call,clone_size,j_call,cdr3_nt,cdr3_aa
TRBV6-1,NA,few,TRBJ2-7,TGTGCCAGCAGTACGGTAGGGTTCGAGCAGTACTTC,CASSTVGFEQYF
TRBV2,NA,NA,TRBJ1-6,TGTGCCAGCAGGACGGGGGGCGGTAATTCACCCCTCCACTTT,CASRTGGGNSPLHF
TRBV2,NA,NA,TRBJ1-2,TGTGCCAGCAAGTCCGGACAGCTAATCTATGGCTACACCTTC,CASKSGQLIYGYTF
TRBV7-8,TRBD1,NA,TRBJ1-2,TGTGCCAGCAGCGTAGGGGCCGGGACAGGGACTTCCTATGGCTACACCTTC,CASSVGAGTGTSYGYTF
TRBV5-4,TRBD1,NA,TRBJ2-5,TGTGCCAGCAGCTTGCAGGGGGCCGAAGAGACCCAGTACTTC,CASSLQGAEETQYF
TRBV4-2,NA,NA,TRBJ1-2,TGTGCCAGCAGCCAAGATCGGAGGGGAGGCTACACCTTC,CASSQDRRGGYTF
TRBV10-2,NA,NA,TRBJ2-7,TGCGCCAGCAGGGGGGGACGAGCCGTATCCTACGAGCAGTACTTC,CASRGGRAVSYEQYF
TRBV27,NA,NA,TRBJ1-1,TGTGCCACCTTGGGGGCCCAGGGGAACACTGAAGCTTTCTTT,CATLGAQGNTEAFF
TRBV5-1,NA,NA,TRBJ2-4,TGCGCCAGCAGCTTGGAGGACCCCGCTATTCAGTACTTC,CASSLEDPAIQYF
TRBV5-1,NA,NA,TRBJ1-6,TGCGCCAGCAGCTTGGAAGGGAACGGATCACCCCTCCACTTT,CASSLEGNGSPLHF
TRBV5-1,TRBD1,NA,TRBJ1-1,TGCGCCAGCAGCGCACAGGGGGCAAAGAACACTGAAGCTTTCTTT,CASSAQGAKNTEAFF
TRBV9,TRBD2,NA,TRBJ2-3,TGTGCCAGCAGCGGACTAGCGGGGGGGACAGATACGCAGTATTTT,CASSGLAGGTDTQYF
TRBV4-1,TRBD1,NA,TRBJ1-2,TGCGCCAGCAGCCTCCCCGGGACAGGGGGCAACTATGGCTACACCTTC,CASSLPGTGGNYGYTF
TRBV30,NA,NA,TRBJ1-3,TGTGCCTGGAGTAAGGACTCTGGAAACACCATATATTTT,CAWSKDSGNTIYF
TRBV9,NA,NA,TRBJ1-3,TGTGCCAGCAGCGTTGGTGCCGCCGGGGCTGGAAACACCATATATTTT,CASSVGAAGAGNTIYF
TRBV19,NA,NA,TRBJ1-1,TGTGCCAGCTCCATCGTGGGGGCCGGCACTGAAGCTTTCTTT,CASSIVGAGTEAFF
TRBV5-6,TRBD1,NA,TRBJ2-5,TGTGCCAGCAGGCGGACAGGGGCCGAGACCCAGTACTTC,CASRRTGAETQYF
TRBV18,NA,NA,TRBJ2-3,TGTGCCAGCTCACCACCGACCAGCACAGATACGCAGTATTTT,CASSPPTSTDTQYF
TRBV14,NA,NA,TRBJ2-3,TGTGCCAGCAGCCAAGGAAGCACAGATACGCAGTATTTT,CASSQGSTDTQYF
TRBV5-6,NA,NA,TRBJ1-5,TGTGCCAGCAGCTTGGGCCCCCGCCAGCCCCAGCATTTT,CASSLGPRQPQHF
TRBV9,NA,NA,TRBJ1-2,TGTGCCAGCAGCGGTTCCCCTCGGGGTGGCTACACCTTC,CASSGSPRGGYTF
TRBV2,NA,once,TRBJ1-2,TGTGCCAGCAGTCTCACCCGGGACTCGAACCCTGGCTACACCTTC,CASSLTRDSNPGYTF
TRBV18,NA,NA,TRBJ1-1,TGTGCCAGCTCATATGAGGATGCGGCCACTGAAGCTTTCTTT,CASSYEDAATEAFF
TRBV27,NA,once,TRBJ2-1,TGTGCCAGCAGTTTATTAGGAGGGATGGATGAGCAGTTCTTC,CASSLLGGMDEQFF
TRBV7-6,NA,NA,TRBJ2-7,TGTGCCAGCAGCTTTTTGGAGGGCGAGCAGTACTTC,CASSFLEGEQYF
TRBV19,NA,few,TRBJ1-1,TGTGCCAGTAGCGCAAAGGGGCGGTACACTGAAGCTTTCTTT,CASSAKGRYTEAFF
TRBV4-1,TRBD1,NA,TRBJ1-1,TGCGCCAGCAGCCATACAAAGGGACAGGGGGTGCCTGAAGCTTTCTTT,CASSHTKGQGVPEAFF
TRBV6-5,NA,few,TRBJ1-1,TGTGCCAGCACCGCAGGGACCACTGAAGCTTTCTTT,CASTAGTTEAFF
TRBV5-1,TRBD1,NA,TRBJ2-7,TGCGCCAGCAGCTTGGTGTGGACAGGTAAAAAAGGGAGCTCCGAGCAGTACTTC,CASSLVWTGKKGSSEQYF
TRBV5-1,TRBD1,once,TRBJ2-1,TGCGCCAGCACCCTACGGACAGGGGGCCTCAATGAGCAGTTCTTC,CASTLRTGGLNEQFF
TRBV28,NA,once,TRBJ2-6,TGTGCCAGCAGTTTCACGAATGGGGCCAACGTCCTGACTTTC,CASSFTNGANVLTF
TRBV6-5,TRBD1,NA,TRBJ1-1,TGTGCCAGCAGGGACAGGCTCGCTGAAGCTTTCTTT,CASRDRLAEAFF
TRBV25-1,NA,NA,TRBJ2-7,TGTGCCAGCAGTGAGTCCGGGCCGTACGAGCAGTACTTC,CASSESGPYEQYF
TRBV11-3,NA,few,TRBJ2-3,TGTGCCAGCAGCTCCCACCGGGACCCCACAGATACGCAGTATTTT,CASSSHRDPTDTQYF
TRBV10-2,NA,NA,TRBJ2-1,TGCGCCAGCAGTGAGAGCAGGGGAGTCCACAATGAGCAGTTCTTC,CASSESRGVHNEQFF
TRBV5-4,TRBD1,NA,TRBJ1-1,TGTGCCAGCAGCTCAACAGGGGGGAAGACTGAAGCTTTCTTT,CASSSTGGKTEAFF
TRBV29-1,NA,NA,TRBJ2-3,TGCAGCGTTGAAGATCGCGGCTCTACAGATACGCAGTATTTT,CSVEDRGSTDTQYF